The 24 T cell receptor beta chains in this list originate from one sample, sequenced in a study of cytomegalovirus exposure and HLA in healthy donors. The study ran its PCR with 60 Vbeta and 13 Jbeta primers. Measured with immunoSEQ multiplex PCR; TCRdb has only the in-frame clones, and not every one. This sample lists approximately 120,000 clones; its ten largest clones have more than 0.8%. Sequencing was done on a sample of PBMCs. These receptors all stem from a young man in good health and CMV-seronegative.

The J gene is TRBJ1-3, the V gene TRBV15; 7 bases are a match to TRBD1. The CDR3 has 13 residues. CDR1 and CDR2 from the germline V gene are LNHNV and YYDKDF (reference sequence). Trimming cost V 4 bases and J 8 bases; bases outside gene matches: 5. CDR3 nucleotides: TGTGCCACCAGCACCGGACAGGAGGACACCATATATTTT. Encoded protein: CATSTGQEDTIYF.

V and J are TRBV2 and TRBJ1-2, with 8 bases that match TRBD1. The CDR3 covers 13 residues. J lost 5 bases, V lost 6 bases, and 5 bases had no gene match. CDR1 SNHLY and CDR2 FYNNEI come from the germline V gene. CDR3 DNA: TGTGCCAGCAGAGGACAGGGACAGTATGGCTACACCTTC. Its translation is CASRGQGQYGYTF.

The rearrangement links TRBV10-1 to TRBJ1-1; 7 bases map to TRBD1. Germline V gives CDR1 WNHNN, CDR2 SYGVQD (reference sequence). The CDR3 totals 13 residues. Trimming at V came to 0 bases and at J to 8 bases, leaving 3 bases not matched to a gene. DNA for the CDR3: TGCGCCAGCAGTGAGTCACGCAGGGGGGAAGCTTTCTTT. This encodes CASSESRRGEAFF.

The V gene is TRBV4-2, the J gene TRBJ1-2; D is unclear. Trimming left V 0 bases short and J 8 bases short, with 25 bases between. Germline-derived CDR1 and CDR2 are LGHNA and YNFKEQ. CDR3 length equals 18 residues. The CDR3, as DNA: TGTGCCAGCAGCCAAGATGAACAAAGGACTCTCAATTTGGGGGGCTACACCTTC. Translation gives CASSQDEQRTLNLGGYTF.

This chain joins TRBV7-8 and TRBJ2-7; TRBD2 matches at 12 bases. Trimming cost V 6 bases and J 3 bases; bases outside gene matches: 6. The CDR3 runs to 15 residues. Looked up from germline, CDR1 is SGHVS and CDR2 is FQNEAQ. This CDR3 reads CASSPPTSGSYEQYF. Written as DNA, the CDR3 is TGTGCCAGCAGTCCCCCGACTAGCGGGAGCTACGAGCAGTACTTC.

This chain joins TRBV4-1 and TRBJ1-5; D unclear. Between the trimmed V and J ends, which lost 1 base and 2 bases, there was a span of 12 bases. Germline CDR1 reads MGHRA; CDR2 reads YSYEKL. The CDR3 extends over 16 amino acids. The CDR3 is CASSQAIQAGNQPQHF. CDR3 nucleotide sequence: TGCGCCAGCAGCCAAGCCATTCAGGCAGGCAATCAGCCCCAGCATTTT.

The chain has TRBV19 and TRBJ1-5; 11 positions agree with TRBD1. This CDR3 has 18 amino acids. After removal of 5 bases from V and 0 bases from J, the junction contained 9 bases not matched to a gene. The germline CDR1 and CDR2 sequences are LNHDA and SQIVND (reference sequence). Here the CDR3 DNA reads TGTGCCAGTAGTCTGGACAGGGGGCTGGGGGATAGCAATCAGCCCCAGCATTTT. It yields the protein CASSLDRGLGDSNQPQHF.

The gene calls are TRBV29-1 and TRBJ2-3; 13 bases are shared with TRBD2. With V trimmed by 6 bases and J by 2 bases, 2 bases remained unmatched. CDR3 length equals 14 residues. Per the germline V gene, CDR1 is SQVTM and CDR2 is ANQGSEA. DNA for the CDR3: TGCAGCGTCGGGACTAGCGGGATCACAGATACGCAGTATTTT. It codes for CSVGTSGITDTQYF.

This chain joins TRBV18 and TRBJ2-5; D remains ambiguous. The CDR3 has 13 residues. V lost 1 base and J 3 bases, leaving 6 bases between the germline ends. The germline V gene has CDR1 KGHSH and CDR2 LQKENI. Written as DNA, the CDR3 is TGTGCCAGCTCACCACGTGGAGAAGAGACCCAGTACTTC. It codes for CASSPRGEETQYF.

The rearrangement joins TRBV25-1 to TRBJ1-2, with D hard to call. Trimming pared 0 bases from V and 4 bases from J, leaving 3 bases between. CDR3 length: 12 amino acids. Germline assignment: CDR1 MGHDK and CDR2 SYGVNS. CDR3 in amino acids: CASSEYLYGYTF. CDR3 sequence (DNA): TGTGCCAGCAGTGAATATCTCTATGGCTACACCTTC.

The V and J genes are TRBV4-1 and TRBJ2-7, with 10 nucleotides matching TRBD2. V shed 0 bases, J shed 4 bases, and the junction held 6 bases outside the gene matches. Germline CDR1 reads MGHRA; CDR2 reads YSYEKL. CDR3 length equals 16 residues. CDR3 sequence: CASSQDRTSGGYEQYF. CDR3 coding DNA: TGCGCCAGCAGCCAAGACCGGACTAGCGGAGGATACGAGCAGTACTTC.

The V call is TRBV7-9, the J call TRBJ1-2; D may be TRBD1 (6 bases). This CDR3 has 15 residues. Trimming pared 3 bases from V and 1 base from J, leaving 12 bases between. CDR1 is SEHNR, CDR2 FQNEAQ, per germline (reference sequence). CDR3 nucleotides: TGTGCCAGCAGCTTTCCGACAGGAGATAACTATGGCTACACCTTC. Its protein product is CASSFPTGDNYGYTF.

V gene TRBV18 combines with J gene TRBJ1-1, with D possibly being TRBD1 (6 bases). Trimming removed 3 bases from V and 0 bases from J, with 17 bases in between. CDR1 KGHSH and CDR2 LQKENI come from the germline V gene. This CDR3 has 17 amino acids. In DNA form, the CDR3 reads TGTGCCAGCTCACCGGAAGCGGGACACTCGATGAACACTGAAGCTTTCTTT. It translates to CASSPEAGHSMNTEAFF.

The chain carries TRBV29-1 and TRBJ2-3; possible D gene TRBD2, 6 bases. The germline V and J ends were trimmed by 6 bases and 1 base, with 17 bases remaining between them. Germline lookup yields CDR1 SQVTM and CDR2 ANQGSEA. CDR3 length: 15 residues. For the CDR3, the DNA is TGCAGCGTCGAGAAGGTGGGAGGAGGCACAGATACGCAGTATTTT. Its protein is CSVEKVGGGTDTQYF.

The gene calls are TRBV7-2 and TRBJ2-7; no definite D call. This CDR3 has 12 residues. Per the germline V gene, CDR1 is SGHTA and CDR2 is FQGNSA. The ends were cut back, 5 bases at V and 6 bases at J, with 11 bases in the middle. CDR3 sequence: CASSLMSGEQYF. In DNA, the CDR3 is TGTGCCAGCAGCCTCATGTCCGGCGAGCAGTACTTC.

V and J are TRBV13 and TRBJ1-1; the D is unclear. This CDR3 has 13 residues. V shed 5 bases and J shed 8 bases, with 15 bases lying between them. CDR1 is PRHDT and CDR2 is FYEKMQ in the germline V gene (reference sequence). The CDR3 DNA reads TGTGCCAGCAGCGCGAGTCCCGGGATCGAAGCTTTCTTT. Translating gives CASSASPGIEAFF. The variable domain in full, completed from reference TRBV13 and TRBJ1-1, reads AAGVIQSPRHLIKEKRETATLKCYPIPRHDTVYWYQQGPGQDPQFLISFYEKMQSDKGSIPDRFSAQQFSDYHSELNMSSLELGDSALYFCASSASPGIEAFFGQGTRLTVV.

The CDR3 bases are TGCGCCAGCAGTGAGGGGGGGATACCCTACGAGCAGTACTTC. As protein: CASSEGGIPYEQYF. This rearrangement joins TRBV10-2 to TRBJ2-7, with D possibly matching TRBD2 (6 bases). The CDR3 is 14 amino acids. Germline lookup yields CDR1 WSHSY and CDR2 SAAADI. Trimming pared 2 bases from V and 2 bases from J, leaving 10 bases between.

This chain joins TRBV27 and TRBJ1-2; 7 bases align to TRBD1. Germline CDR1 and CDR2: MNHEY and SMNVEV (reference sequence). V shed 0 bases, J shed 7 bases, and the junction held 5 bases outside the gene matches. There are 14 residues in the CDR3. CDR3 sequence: CASSLSGGKFGYTF. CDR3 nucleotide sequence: TGTGCCAGCAGTTTATCAGGGGGCAAATTTGGCTACACCTTC.

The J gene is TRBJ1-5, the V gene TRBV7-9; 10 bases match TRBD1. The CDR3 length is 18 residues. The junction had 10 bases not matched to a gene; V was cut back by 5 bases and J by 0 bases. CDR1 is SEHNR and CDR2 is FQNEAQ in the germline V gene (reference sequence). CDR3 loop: CASSIGTGVGFSNQPQHF. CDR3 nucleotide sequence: TGTGCCAGCAGCATCGGGACAGGGGTTGGCTTTAGCAATCAGCCCCAGCATTTT.

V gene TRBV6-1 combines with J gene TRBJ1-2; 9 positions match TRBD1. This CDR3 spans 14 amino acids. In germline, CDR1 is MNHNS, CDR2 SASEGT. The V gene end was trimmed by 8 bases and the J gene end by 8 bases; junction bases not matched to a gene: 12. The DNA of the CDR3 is TGTGCCAGCGGCGTACAGGGGGCATACTCGGGCTACACCTTC. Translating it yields CASGVQGAYSGYTF.

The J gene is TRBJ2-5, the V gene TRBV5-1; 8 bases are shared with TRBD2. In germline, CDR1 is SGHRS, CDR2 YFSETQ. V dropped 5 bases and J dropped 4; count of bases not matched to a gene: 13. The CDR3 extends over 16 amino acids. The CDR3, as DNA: TGCGCCAGCAGTCCCCTTGCGGCGGGGGGACCAGAGACCCAGTACTTC. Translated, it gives CASSPLAAGGPETQYF.

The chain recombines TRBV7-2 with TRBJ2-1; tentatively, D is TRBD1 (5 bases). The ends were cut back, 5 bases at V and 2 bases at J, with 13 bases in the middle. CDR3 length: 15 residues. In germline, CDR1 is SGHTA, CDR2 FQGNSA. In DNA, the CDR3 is TGTGCCAGCAGCCTGTATGGGGCCCCCTACAATGAGCAGTTCTTC. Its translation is CASSLYGAPYNEQFF.

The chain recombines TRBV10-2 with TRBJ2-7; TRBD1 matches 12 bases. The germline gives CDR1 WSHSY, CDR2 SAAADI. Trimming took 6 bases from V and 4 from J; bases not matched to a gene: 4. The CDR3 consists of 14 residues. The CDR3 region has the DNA TGCGCCAGCAGGGGGGGACAGGGGGCTTACGAGCAGTACTTC. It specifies CASRGGQGAYEQYF.

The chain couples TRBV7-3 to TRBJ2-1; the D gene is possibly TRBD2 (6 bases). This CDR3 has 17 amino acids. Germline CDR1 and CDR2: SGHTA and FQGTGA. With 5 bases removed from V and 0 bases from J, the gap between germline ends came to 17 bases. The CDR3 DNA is TGTGCCAGCAGCCTAAGGTCAGGCGGGACCTCCTACAATGAGCAGTTCTTC. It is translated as CASSLRSGGTSYNEQFF.